The next 12 T cell receptor beta chains were all read from a single sample in a study of read filtering for tumor transcriptome and immune sequencing (dated by TCRdb to 2018 to 2021). The sequencer listed for this sample is Illumina HiSeq 4000. TCR libraries were constructed from approximately 360 ng RNA using the Immunoverse kit, and molecular barcoded adaptors covering alpha/delta and beta/gamma chains were employed. TCRdb reprocessed the public reads (quality trimming at Q25 with fastp, clone calling with MiXCR) and kept in-frame beta chains. Rows matching on CDR3 protein sequence are summarized as one entry with the most common DNA and genes. Counted in this sample were approximately 65,000 distinct CDR3 sequences; approximately 15% of them appeared once. The ten most abundant clones make up approximately 47% of the sample. Source material: a population of CD138-negative cells sorted from bone marrow. Explained via the paper, the cell subset or site label denotes: bone marrow mononuclear cells depleted of CD138+ plasma/myeloma cells by negative magnetic selection. These receptors all stem from a donor over 35 with multiple myeloma.

This clonotype has a handful of counts. The V call is TRBV6-2 or TRBV6-3, the J call TRBJ2-1, with D perhaps matching TRBD2 (6 bases). Germline CDR1 reads MNHEY; CDR2 reads SVGEGT. The CDR3 runs to 15 residues. V was pared by 2 bases and J by 8 bases, with 16 bases between. This CDR3 reads CASSYPRAGGHEQFF. The CDR3 nucleotides read TGTGCCAGCAGTTACCCGAGAGCGGGTGGCCATGAGCAGTTCTTC.

In its sample, this clonotype was seen many times. The J gene is TRBJ2-1, the V gene TRBV19; no clear D. Trimming took 7 bases from V and 0 from J, leaving 10 bases between them. Germline CDR1 is LNHDA and CDR2 is SQIVND (reference sequence). The CDR3 has 14 amino acids. CDR3 in amino acids: CASTSGDSYNEQFF. For the CDR3, the DNA is TGTGCCAGTACTTCCGGTGACTCCTACAATGAGCAGTTCTTC.

This clonotype was counted many times. The chain is built from TRBV20-1 and TRBJ1-2, with 10 bases lining up with TRBD1. Looked up from germline, CDR1 is DFQATT and CDR2 is SNEGSKA (reference sequence). J was trimmed by 4 bases and V by 3 bases; bases with no gene match: 5. The CDR3 covers 14 residues. CDR3 coding DNA: TGCAGTGCTAGGGGGACAGGGGAATCCTATGGCTACACCTTC. Its protein is CSARGTGESYGYTF.

This clonotype was seen only a few times. The V gene is TRBV20-1, the J gene TRBJ2-5; 10 positions match TRBD2. CDR1 and CDR2 from the germline V gene are DFQATT and SNEGSKA (reference sequence). CDR3 length: 15 residues. V dropped 4 bases and J dropped 1; count of bases not matched to a gene: 6. The CDR3 nucleotides are TGCAGTGCTAAGGTCCTAGCGGGAGCCCAAGAGACCCAGTACTTC. It yields the protein CSAKVLAGAQETQYF.

This clonotype has at least ten counts. This rearrangement joins TRBV20-1 to TRBJ1-1; possible D gene TRBD1, 6 bases. Germline CDR1 DFQATT, CDR2 SNEGSKA (reference sequence). V was clipped by 3 bases and J by 2 bases, with 13 bases between them. CDR3 length: 14 amino acids. CDR3 nucleotide sequence: TGCAGTGCTAGGCGGCAGGGGTTTAACACTGAAGCTTTCTTT. Translated: CSARRQGFNTEAFF.

This clonotype has ten or more counts. The chain couples TRBV7-2 to TRBJ2-7; D is perhaps TRBD2 (6 bases). The length of the CDR3 is 13 residues. The germline gives CDR1 SGHTA, CDR2 FQGNSA. Trimming took 5 bases from V and 7 from J, leaving 15 bases between them. Here the CDR3 reads CASSAGGTREQYF. The CDR3 region has the DNA TGTGCCAGCAGCGCCGGAGGGACGCGAGAGCAGTACTTC.

The sample holds a few counts of this clonotype. With a much larger clone just one base away, this may be a read error. V usage is TRBV29-1 and J usage is TRBJ2-1, with no clear D. Germline CDR1 SQVTM, CDR2 ANQGSEA. The CDR3 sequence is 10 residues long. The CDR3 loop is CSVVPNGQFF. In DNA form, the CDR3 reads TGCAGCGTTGTACCCAATGGGCAGTTCTTC.

This clonotype came up a few times. The rearrangement joins TRBV6-1 to TRBJ1-5; the D is unclear. CDR1 is MNHNS, CDR2 SASEGT, per germline. V was clipped by 4 bases and J by 0 bases, with 10 bases between them. CDR3 length equals 15 residues. The CDR3 reads CASSGPADSNQPQHF. The DNA of the CDR3 is TGTGCCAGCAGTGGGCCGGCGGATAGCAATCAGCCCCAGCATTTT.

This clonotype showed up just once. A much larger clone lies one base from this, so it may be a read error. The chain couples TRBV6-6 to TRBJ2-7; 10 nucleotides agree with TRBD2. This CDR3 comprises 14 residues. Trimming at V came to 8 bases and at J to 6 bases, leaving 10 bases not matched to a gene. The germline CDR1 and CDR2 sequences are MNHNY and SVGAGI (reference sequence). In nucleotides, the CDR3 is TGTGCCAGCGGTTCAGGGACTAGCGTCGCCGAGCAGTACTTC. Residues: CASGSGTSVAEQYF.

The CDR3 nucleotides read TGTGCCAGCAGCAAATTGACAGGGGACTATGGCTACACCTTC. It yields the protein CASSKLTGDYGYTF. The chain combines TRBV7-9 with TRBJ1-2; TRBD1 aligns across 8 bases. J lost 3 bases, V lost 5 bases, and 5 bases had no gene match. The CDR3 loop spans 14 amino acids. CDR1 and CDR2 from the germline V gene are SEHNR and FQNEAQ (reference sequence).

This clonotype was counted at least ten times. The rearrangement links TRBV7-2 to TRBJ2-1; 7 bases are a match to TRBD1. V gave up 1 base and J gave up 2 bases; unmatched junction bases: 5. CDR1 SGHTA and CDR2 FQGNSA come from the germline V gene. The CDR3 is 16 amino acids. The CDR3 protein is CASSLGDRAAYNEQFF. CDR3 coding DNA: TGTGCCAGCAGCTTAGGTGACAGGGCGGCCTACAATGAGCAGTTCTTC.

In its sample, this clonotype was seen many times. The chain uses TRBV20-1 and TRBJ2-7; no clear D. Trimming shortened V by 1 base and J by 3 bases, and 10 bases separated the two germline ends. From germline, CDR1 is DFQATT and CDR2 SNEGSKA (reference sequence). CDR3 length: 13 residues. CDR3: CSARGLDNYEQYF. DNA of the CDR3: TGCAGTGCTAGAGGACTGGATAACTACGAGCAGTACTTC.